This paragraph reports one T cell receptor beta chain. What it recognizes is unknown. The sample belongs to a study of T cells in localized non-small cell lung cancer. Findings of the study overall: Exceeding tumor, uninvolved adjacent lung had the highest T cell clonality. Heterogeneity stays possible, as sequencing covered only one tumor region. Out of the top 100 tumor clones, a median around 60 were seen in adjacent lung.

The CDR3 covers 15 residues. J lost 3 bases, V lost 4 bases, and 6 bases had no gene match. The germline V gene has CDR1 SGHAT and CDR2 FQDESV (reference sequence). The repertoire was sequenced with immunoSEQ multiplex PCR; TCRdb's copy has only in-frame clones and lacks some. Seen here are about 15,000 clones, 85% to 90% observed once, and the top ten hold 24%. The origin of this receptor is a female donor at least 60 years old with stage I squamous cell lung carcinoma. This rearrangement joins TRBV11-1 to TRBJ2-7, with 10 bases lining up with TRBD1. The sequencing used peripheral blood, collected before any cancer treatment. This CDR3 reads CASSSGQGLGYEQYF. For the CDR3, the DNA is TGTGCCAGCAGCTCGGGACAGGGGTTGGGCTACGAGCAGTACTTC.